This T cell receptor (beta chain) was profiled in a study of vaccination and CD4 T cells after COVID-19. Study-wide points: In convalescent patients, 304 of 307 vaccine-specific clones were spike mono-reactive.

The Oncomine TCR Beta short-read assay sequenced DNA from cultured CD4+ T cells. TCRdb reprocessed the PCR reads with MiXCR, giving one entry per CDR3 protein. The table records roughly 12,000 distinct CDR3 sequences, about 30% of them present only once. As to treatment: approximately nine-day PBMC culture with coronavirus spike peptide pools or control peptides (ViraFEST assay). To note about this clonotype: Its antigen is not known.

The CDR3 is made up of 14 amino acids. Trimming left V 1 base short and J 1 base short, with 7 bases between. Germline V gene data show CDR1 as SGHRS and CDR2 as YFSETQ. The rearrangement joins TRBV5-1 to TRBJ2-3, with D hard to call. The source was CD4+ T cells from blood, cultured in vitro, collected after SARS-CoV-2 vaccination. The TCR comes from a human donor who had recovered from COVID-19. The CDR3 DNA reads as TGCGCCAGCAGCTTGTTTTCAGGCACAGATACGCAGTATTTT. Translated: CASSLFSGTDTQYF.